This T cell receptor beta chain was found in a study of T cells in Graves' hyperthyroidism and ophthalmopathy. Study outcomes and limitations: Most clonotypes that expanded in the thyroid above 0.001 also showed up in blood. Ophthalmopathy cases were set apart from stable hyperthyroidism by a 13 V-J model.

RNA transcripts yielded amplified TCR beta CDR3 regions. Researchers ran a first-round RT-PCR on the TCR CDR3 using the HTBI primer set. A single record per CDR3 protein comes from TCRdb applying MiXCR to the multiplex PCR reads. The data hold roughly 380,000 distinct CDR3 sequences, with approximately 15% observed a single time. Notes on this clonotype: Its antigen is currently unknown.

Germline assignment: CDR1 MNHEY and CDR2 SMNVEV (reference sequence). The CDR3 spans 17 residues. The V gene end was trimmed by 3 bases and the J gene end by 2 bases; junction bases not matched to a gene: 9. The specimen sequenced was blood. The chain links TRBV27 to TRBJ1-3, with 8 bases that match TRBD1. This sequence originates from a woman aged 18-29 years with Graves' hyperthyroidism. The CDR3: CASSLTRPGQAGNTIYF. The CDR3 region has the DNA TGTGCCAGCAGTTTGACCCGACCGGGACAGGCTGGAAACACCATATATTTT.